These 5 T cell receptor beta chains originate from one sample sequenced in a study of T cells in localized non-small cell lung cancer. Profiling relied on immunoSEQ multiplex PCR, and the TCRdb table lists in-frame clones only, not all of them. The sample includes tens of thousands of clones, about four fifths of them seen just once. The source was PBMCs, collected before any cancer treatment. Receptors were obtained from a man aged 35 to 69 with stage II lung adenocarcinoma.

This clone was picked up one time. This chain links TRBV6-6 with TRBJ1-1; a possible D gene is TRBD1 (5 bases). This CDR3 spans 15 amino acids. The V and J ends lost 3 bases and 0 bases respectively, with 11 bases between them. In germline, CDR1 is MNHNY, CDR2 SVGAGI (reference sequence). The CDR3 nucleotides read TGTGCCAGCAGTTATCAGGGCAAAATGAACACTGAAGCTTTCTTT. This encodes CASSYQGKMNTEAFF.

The J gene is TRBJ1-1, the V gene TRBV4-3, with 9 nucleotides matching TRBD1. The CDR3 contains 14 residues. Germline lookup yields CDR1 LGHNA and CDR2 YSLEER. Losses at the gene ends were 0 bases for V and 6 bases for J; bases not matched to a gene: 2. For the CDR3, the DNA is TGCGCCAGCAGCCAAGAACAGGGGGCCCCTGAAGCTTTCTTT. Translating gives CASSQEQGAPEAFF.

The chain joins TRBV27 to TRBJ2-7, with TRBD2 matching 9 bases. CDR3 length: 15 amino acids. Germline V gene data show CDR1 as MNHEY and CDR2 as SMNVEV (reference sequence). With V trimmed by 6 bases and J by 4 bases, 10 bases remained unmatched. In nucleotides, the CDR3 is TGTGCCAGCAGCGATTCCGGGACTAGCTTTTACGAGCAGTACTTC. It encodes CASSDSGTSFYEQYF.

The chain carries TRBV19 and TRBJ2-1, with 11 positions matching TRBD2. J was trimmed by 6 bases and V by 5 bases; bases with no gene match: 12. This CDR3 comprises 17 residues. From germline, CDR1 is LNHDA and CDR2 SQIVND (reference sequence). The DNA of the CDR3 is TGTGCCAGTAGTTCTAGAGGGGGGACTAGCGGCCGCAATGAGCAGTTCTTC. Translation: CASSSRGGTSGRNEQFF. The full variable domain, with the rest looked up from reference TRBV19 and TRBJ2-1, is DGGITQSPKYLFRKEGQNVTLSCEQNLNHDAMYWYRQDPGQGLRLIYYSQIVNDFQKGDIAEGYSVSREKKESFPLTVTSAQKNPTAFYLCASSSRGGTSGRNEQFFGPGTRLTVL.

The chain couples TRBV4-1 to TRBJ1-2; possibly TRBD1 for D (5 bases). This CDR3 region has 15 residues. V was pared by 3 bases and J by 2 bases, with 13 bases between. CDR1 MGHRA and CDR2 YSYEKL come from the germline V gene. CDR3 loop: CASSQGEEGNYGYTF. CDR3 in DNA: TGCGCCAGCAGCCAGGGGGAGGAGGGGAACTATGGCTACACCTTC.